The 12 T cell receptor beta chains reported below all come from one sample, sequenced in a study of shared clonotypes between healthy human individuals (TCRdb year 2020). Libraries were constructed by the immunoSEQ multiplex PCR assay. The immuneACCESS repertoire file appears here via TCRdb, limited to in-frame rearrangements. These files lack a portion of the clones; in checked studies, under half of the deficit traces to unresolved V genes, and the cause of the others is not known. The sample table contains around 640,000 clones; only one count was recorded for about 96% of them. The ten largest clones take up about 0.11% of the sample. CD8 naive samples were obtained by positive selection for CCR7 among CD45RO-negative cells, yielding a CD45RA+CCR7+ population from which TemRA cells were excluded. Material: naive CD8+ T cells sorted from blood. The cell subset or site label, read with the paper, signifies: CD45RA+CCR7+. All receptors come from a woman in her 30s in good health.

The rearrangement joins TRBV5-1 to TRBJ2-3; TRBD2 matches 12 bases. This CDR3 is 17 amino acids long. Germline V gives CDR1 SGHRS, CDR2 YFSETQ. J lost 2 bases, V lost 4 bases, and 8 bases had no gene match. In DNA form, the CDR3 reads TGCGCCAGCAGCCAACTTCTAGCGGGAGGGCCCACAGATACGCAGTATTTT. Amino acid sequence: CASSQLLAGGPTDTQYF.

This sequence joins TRBV7-8 and TRBJ2-7, with 13 bases lining up with TRBD2. CDR3 length: 15 amino acids. Germline assignment: CDR1 SGHVS and CDR2 FQNEAQ. Unmatched junction bases numbered 7, after V lost 5 bases and J lost 6 bases. The CDR3 region is CASSPRTSGSGEQYF. DNA of the CDR3: TGTGCCAGCAGCCCTCGGACTAGCGGGAGTGGCGAGCAGTACTTC.

This clone was recorded only once. Sequence at one end of the junction differs from germline and may be a read error. The same CDR3 also results from other DNA sequences found in this sample. This chain uses TRBV5-6 with TRBJ1-1; D perhaps matches TRBD1 (6 bases). Germline lookup yields CDR1 SGHDT and CDR2 YYEEEE. The CDR3 has 14 residues. CDR3 bases: TGTGCCAGCAGCTTTGGGAATAGGGACACTGAGGCTTTCTTT. Translating it yields CASSFGNRDTEAFF. Drawing the rest from reference TRBV5-6 and TRBJ1-1, the complete variable domain is DAGVTQSPTHLIKTRGQQVTLRCSPKSGHDTVSWYQQALGQGPQFIFQYYEEEERQRGNFPDRFSGHQFPNYSSELNVNALLLGDSALYLCASSFGNRDTEAFFGQGTRLTVV.

V usage is TRBV2 and J usage is TRBJ2-7; D may correspond to TRBD1 or TRBD2 (5 bases each). The CDR3 totals 13 residues. Germline CDR1 reads SNHLY; CDR2 reads FYNNEI. V was trimmed by 6 bases and J by 7 bases, leaving 16 bases between them. Here the CDR3 reads CASREGPAQEQYF. In DNA, the CDR3 is TGTGCCAGCAGAGAGGGACCTGCTCAGGAGCAGTACTTC.

The chain combines TRBV9 with TRBJ2-7, with 10 bases that match TRBD2. Unmatched junction bases numbered 5, after V lost 4 bases and J lost 4 bases. CDR1 and CDR2 (germline): SGDLS, YYNGEE. This CDR3 has 14 amino acids. DNA of the CDR3: TGTGCCAGCAGCCCTAGCGGGAGATATTACGAGCAGTACTTC. Amino acid sequence: CASSPSGRYYEQYF.

V and J are TRBV19 and TRBJ1-1, with D tentatively TRBD1 (6 bases). CDR3 length: 15 amino acids. The V end lost 0 bases, the J end lost 10 bases, and 18 bases lay between the germline ends. Germline V CDR1 and CDR2: LNHDA, SQIVND (reference sequence). In DNA, the CDR3 is TGTGCCAGTAGTATAGAGAGGACAGCATCCTTTGGAGCTTTCTTT. It specifies CASSIERTASFGAFF. Combining the CDR3 with reference TRBV19 and TRBJ1-1 gives the whole variable domain DGGITQSPKYLFRKEGQNVTLSCEQNLNHDAMYWYRQDPGQGLRLIYYSQIVNDFQKGDIAEGYSVSREKKESFPLTVTSAQKNPTAFYLCASSIERTASFGAFFGQGTRLTVV.

This clone showed up just once. The chain links TRBV27 to TRBJ1-2; the D gene is possibly TRBD1 (6 bases). Germline CDR1 is MNHEY and CDR2 is SMNVEV (reference sequence). CDR3 length: 12 amino acids. V lost 5 bases and J 7 bases, leaving 11 bases between the germline ends. The CDR3, as DNA: TGTGCCAGCAGTACAGGGATGGCTGGCTACACCTTC. Translating it yields CASSTGMAGYTF.

V gene TRBV5-1 combines with J gene TRBJ2-3; 10 nucleotides agree with TRBD1. V shed 1 base, J shed 6 bases, and the junction held 8 bases outside the gene matches. This CDR3 is built from 16 residues. Looked up from germline, CDR1 is SGHRS and CDR2 is YFSETQ. The CDR3 loop reads CASSLMGQGLRDTQYF. Here the CDR3 DNA reads TGCGCCAGCAGCTTGATGGGACAGGGGCTCAGGGATACGCAGTATTTT. The complete variable domain, with remaining parts taken from reference TRBV5-1 and TRBJ2-3, reads KAGVTQTPRYLIKTRGQQVTLSCSPISGHRSVSWYQQTPGQGLQFLFEYFSETQRNKGNFPGRFSGRQFSNSRSEMNVSTLELGDSALYLCASSLMGQGLRDTQYFGPGTRLTVL.

J is TRBJ2-2 and V is TRBV4-2, with D unresolved. Trimming left V 0 bases short and J 7 bases short, with 6 bases between. The CDR3 covers 13 residues. CDR1 and CDR2 from the germline V gene are LGHNA and YNFKEQ. Here the CDR3 DNA reads TGTGCCAGCAGCCAAGATATTAGCGGGGAGCTGTTTTTT. Its protein is CASSQDISGELFF.

The J gene is TRBJ2-5, the V gene TRBV5-4, with D possibly being TRBD2 (5 bases). Gene TRBJ2-7 matches the end of the DNA better, so the J call may be wrong. Germline V CDR1 and CDR2: SGHNT, YYREEE (reference sequence). This CDR3 is 11 amino acids long. DNA for the CDR3: TGTGCCAGCAGCTCTAGCAGCGAGCAGTACTTC. Encoded protein: CASSSSSEQYF.

V gene TRBV28 combines with J gene TRBJ2-1, with 13 bases that match TRBD2. Looked up from germline, CDR1 is MDHEN and CDR2 is SYDVKM. The CDR3 covers 17 residues. Unmatched junction bases numbered 11, after V lost 4 bases and J lost 8 bases. As DNA, the CDR3 is TGTGCCAGCAGTTCCTGGACTAGCGGGAGCCCTAGGGATGAGCAGTTCTTC. It yields the protein CASSSWTSGSPRDEQFF.

A single count supports this clone. The genes are TRBV27 and TRBJ1-2; D uncertain. V gave up 6 bases and J gave up 2 bases, with 10 bases separating them. Germline V lookup: CDR1 MNHEY, CDR2 SMNVEV (reference sequence). The CDR3 is made up of 13 amino acids. CDR3 DNA sequence: TGTGCCAGCAGATTTACAGCGAACTATGGCTACACCTTC. Protein sequence: CASRFTANYGYTF.